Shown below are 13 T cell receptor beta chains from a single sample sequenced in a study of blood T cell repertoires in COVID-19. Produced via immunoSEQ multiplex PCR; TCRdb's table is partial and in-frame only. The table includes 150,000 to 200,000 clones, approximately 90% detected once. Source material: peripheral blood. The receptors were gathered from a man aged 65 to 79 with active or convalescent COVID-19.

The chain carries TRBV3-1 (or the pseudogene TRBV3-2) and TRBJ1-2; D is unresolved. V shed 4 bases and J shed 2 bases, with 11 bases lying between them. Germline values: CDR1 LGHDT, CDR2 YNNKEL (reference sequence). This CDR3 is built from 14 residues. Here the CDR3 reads CASSLRGFNYGYTF. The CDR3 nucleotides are TGTGCCAGCAGCCTACGAGGATTCAACTATGGCTACACCTTC.

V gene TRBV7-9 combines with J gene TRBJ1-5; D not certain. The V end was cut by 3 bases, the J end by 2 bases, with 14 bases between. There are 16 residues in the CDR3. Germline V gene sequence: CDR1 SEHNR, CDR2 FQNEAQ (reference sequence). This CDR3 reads CASSFTGAAGNQPQHF. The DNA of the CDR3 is TGTGCCAGCAGCTTTACGGGTGCTGCAGGCAATCAGCCCCAGCATTTT.

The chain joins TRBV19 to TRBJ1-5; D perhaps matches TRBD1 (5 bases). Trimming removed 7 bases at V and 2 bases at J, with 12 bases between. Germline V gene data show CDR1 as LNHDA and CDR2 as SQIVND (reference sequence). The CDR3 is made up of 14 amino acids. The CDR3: CASTGVGGNQPQHF. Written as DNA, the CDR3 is TGTGCCAGTACGGGGGTTGGTGGCAATCAGCCCCAGCATTTT.

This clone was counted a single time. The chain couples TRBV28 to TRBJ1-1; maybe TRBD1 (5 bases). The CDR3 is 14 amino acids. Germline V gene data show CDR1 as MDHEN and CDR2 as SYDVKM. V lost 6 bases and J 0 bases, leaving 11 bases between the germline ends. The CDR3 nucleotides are TGTGCCAGCAGGCGGGGGGAACTGAACACTGAAGCTTTCTTT. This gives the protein CASRRGELNTEAFF.

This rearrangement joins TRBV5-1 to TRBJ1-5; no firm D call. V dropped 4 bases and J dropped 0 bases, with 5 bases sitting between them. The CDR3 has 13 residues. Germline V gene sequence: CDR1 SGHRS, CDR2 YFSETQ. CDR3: CASSLYSNQPQHF. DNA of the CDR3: TGCGCCAGCAGCCTCTATAGCAATCAGCCCCAGCATTTT.

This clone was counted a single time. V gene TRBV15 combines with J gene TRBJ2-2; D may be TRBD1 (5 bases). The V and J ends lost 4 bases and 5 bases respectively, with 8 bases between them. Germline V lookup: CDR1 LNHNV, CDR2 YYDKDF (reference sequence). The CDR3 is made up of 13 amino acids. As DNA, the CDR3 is TGTGCCACCAGCATTCAGGGAACCGGGGAGCTGTTTTTT. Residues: CATSIQGTGELFF.

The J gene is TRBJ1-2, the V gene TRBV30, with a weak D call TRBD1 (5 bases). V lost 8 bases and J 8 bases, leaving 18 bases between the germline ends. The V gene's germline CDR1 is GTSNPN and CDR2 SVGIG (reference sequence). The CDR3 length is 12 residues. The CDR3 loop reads CARKMGGQGYTF. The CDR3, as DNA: TGTGCCCGAAAAATGGGGGGTCAAGGCTACACCTTC.

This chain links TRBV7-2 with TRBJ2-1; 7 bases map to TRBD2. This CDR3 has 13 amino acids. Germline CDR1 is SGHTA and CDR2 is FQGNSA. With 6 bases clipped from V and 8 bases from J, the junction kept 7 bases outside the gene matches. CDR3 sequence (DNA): TGTGCCAGCAGGCAGACTAGCTGGGATGAGCAGTTCTTC. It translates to CASRQTSWDEQFF.

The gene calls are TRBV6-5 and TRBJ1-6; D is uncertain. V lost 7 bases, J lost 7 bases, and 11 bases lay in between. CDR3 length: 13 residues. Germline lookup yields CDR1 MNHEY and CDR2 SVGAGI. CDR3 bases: TGTGCCAGCATGCAGGAAGGAAATTCACCCCTCCACTTT. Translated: CASMQEGNSPLHF.

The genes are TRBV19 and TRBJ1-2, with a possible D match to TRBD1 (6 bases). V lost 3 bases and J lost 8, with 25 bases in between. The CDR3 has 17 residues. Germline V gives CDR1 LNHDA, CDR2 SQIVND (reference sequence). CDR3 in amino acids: CASSMPHQYRVSGGYTF. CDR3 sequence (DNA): TGTGCCAGTAGTATGCCGCATCAATACAGGGTCTCGGGCGGCTACACCTTC. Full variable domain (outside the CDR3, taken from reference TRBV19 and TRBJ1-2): DGGITQSPKYLFRKEGQNVTLSCEQNLNHDAMYWYRQDPGQGLRLIYYSQIVNDFQKGDIAEGYSVSREKKESFPLTVTSAQKNPTAFYLCASSMPHQYRVSGGYTFGSGTRLTVV.

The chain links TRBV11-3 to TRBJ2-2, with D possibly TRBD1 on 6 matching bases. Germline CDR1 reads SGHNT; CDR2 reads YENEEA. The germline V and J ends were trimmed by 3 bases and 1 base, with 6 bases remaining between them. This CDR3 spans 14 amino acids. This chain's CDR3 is CASSLGQNTGELFF. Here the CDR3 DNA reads TGTGCCAGCAGCTTGGGACAGAACACCGGGGAGCTGTTTTTT. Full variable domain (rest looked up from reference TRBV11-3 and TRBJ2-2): EAGVVQSPRYKIIEKKQPVAFWCNPISGHNTLYWYLQNLGQGPELLIRYENEEAVDDSQLPKDRFSAERLKGVDSTLKIQPAELGDSAVYLCASSLGQNTGELFFGEGSRLTVL.

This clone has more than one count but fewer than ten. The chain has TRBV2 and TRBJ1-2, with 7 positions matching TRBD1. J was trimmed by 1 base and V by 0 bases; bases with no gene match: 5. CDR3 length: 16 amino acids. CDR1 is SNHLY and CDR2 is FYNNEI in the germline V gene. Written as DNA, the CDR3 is TGTGCCAGCAGTGAAGCCCAGGGACAGATTAACTATGGCTACACCTTC. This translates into CASSEAQGQINYGYTF.

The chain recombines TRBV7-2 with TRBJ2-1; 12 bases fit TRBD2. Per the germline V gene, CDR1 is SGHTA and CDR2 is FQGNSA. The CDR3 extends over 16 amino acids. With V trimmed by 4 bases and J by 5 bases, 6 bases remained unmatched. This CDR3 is CASSSEGLAGNNEQFF. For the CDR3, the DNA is TGTGCCAGCAGCTCGGAAGGACTAGCGGGAAACAATGAGCAGTTCTTC.